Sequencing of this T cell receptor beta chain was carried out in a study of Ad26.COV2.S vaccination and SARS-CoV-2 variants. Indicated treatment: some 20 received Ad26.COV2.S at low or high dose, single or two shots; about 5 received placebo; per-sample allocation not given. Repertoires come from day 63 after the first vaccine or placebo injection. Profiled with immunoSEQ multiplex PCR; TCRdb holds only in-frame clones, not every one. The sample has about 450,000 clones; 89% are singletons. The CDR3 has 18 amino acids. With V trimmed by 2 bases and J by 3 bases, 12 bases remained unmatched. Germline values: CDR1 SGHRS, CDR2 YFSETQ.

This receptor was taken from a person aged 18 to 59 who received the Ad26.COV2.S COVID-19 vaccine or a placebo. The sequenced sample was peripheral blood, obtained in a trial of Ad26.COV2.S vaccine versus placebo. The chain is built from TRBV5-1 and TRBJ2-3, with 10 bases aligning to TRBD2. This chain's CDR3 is CASSLRLAGVLVTDTQYF. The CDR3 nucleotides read TGCGCCAGCAGCTTAAGGCTAGCGGGAGTTTTGGTGACAGATACGCAGTATTTT. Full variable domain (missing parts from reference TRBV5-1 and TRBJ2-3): KAGVTQTPRYLIKTRGQQVTLSCSPISGHRSVSWYQQTPGQGLQFLFEYFSETQRNKGNFPGRFSGRQFSNSRSEMNVSTLELGDSALYLCASSLRLAGVLVTDTQYFGPGTRLTVL.